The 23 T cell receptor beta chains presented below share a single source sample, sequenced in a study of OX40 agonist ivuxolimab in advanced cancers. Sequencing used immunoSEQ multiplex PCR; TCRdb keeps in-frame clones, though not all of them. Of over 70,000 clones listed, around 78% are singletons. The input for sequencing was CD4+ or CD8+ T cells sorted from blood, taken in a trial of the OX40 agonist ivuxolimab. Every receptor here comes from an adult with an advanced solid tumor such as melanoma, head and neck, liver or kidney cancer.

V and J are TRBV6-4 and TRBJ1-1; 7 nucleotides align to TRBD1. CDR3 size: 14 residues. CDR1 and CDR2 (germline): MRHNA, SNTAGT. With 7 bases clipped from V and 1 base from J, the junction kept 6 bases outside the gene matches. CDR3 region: CASMKDRENTEAFF. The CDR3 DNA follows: TGTGCCAGCATGAAAGACAGGGAGAACACTGAAGCTTTCTTT.

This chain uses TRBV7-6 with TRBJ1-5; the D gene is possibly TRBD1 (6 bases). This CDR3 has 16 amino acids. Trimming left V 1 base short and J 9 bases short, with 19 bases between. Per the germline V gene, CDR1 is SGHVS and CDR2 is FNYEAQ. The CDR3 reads CASSLEIGGAVSPQHF. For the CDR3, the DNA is TGTGCCAGCAGCTTAGAAATTGGGGGGGCGGTTTCGCCCCAGCATTTT.

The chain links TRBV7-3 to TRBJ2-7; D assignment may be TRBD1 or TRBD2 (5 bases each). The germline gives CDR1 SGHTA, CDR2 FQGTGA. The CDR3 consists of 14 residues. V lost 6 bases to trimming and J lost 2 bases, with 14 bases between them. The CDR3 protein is CASSEGPPPYEQYF. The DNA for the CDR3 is TGTGCCAGCAGTGAGGGGCCCCCTCCCTACGAGCAGTACTTC.

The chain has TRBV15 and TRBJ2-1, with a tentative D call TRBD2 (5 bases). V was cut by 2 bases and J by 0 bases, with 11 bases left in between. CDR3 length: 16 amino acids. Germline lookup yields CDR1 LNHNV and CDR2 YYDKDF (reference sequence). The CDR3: CATSRTDFYSYNEQFF. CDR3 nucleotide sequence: TGTGCCACCAGCAGAACGGACTTCTACTCCTACAATGAGCAGTTCTTC.

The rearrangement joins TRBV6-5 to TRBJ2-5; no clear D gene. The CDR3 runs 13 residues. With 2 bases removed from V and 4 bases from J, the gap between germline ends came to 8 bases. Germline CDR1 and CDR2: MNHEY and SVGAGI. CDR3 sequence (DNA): TGTGCCAGCAGTTACGTTTCCGGAGAGACCCAGTACTTC. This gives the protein CASSYVSGETQYF.

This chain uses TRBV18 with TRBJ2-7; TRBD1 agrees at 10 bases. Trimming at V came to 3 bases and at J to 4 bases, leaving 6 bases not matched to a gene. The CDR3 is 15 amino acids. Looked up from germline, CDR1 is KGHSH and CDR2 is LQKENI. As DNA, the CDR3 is TGTGCCAGCTCACCCAGCGGGACAGGGGATTACGAGCAGTACTTC. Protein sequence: CASSPSGTGDYEQYF. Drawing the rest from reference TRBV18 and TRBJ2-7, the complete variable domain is NAGVMQNPRHLVRRRGQEARLRCSPMKGHSHVYWYRQLPEEGLKFMVYLQKENIIDESGMPKERFSAEFPKEGPSILRIQQVVRGDSAAYFCASSPSGTGDYEQYFGPGTRLTVT.

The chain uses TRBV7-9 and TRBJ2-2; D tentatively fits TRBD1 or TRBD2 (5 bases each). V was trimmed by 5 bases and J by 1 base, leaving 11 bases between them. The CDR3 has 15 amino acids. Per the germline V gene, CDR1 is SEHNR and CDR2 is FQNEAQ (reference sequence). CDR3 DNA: TGTGCCAGCAGCCCGGGACCGCTGAACACCGGGGAGCTGTTTTTT. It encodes CASSPGPLNTGELFF.

DNA for the CDR3: TGTGCCAGCAGCTTAAGGGCTCAGGTTTATGGCTACACCTTC. Translated: CASSLRAQVYGYTF. This chain connects TRBV7-8 to TRBJ1-2; D not certain. Trimming pared 2 bases from V and 5 bases from J, leaving 12 bases between. The CDR3 is 14 amino acids. In germline, CDR1 is SGHVS, CDR2 FQNEAQ.

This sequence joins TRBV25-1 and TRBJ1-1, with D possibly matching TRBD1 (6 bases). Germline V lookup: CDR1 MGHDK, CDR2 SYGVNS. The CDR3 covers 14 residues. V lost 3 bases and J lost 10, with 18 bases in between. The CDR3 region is CASSEALGKGGAFF. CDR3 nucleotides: TGTGCCAGCAGTGAGGCGCTGGGTAAAGGGGGAGCTTTCTTT.

The CDR3 bases are TGTGCCAGCAGTACTACGACAGGGAATGGCTACACCTTC. It yields the protein CASSTTTGNGYTF. The rearrangement uses TRBV6-6 and TRBJ1-2; 7 nucleotides match TRBD1. The CDR3 is made up of 13 amino acids. V lost 5 bases and J lost 6; bases outside the gene matches: 6. Germline V gene data show CDR1 as MNHNY and CDR2 as SVGAGI (reference sequence).

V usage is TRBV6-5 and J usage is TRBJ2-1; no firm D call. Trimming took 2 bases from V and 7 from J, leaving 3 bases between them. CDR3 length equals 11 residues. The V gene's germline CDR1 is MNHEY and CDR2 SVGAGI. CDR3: CASSYMNEQFF. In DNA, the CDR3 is TGTGCCAGCAGTTACATGAATGAGCAGTTCTTC.

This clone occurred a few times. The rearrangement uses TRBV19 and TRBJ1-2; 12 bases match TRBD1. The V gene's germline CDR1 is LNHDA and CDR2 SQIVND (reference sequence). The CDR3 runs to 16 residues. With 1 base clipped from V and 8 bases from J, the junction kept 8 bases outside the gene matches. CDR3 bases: TGTGCCAGTAGTATAGCCGGGGACAGGGGGCAAGTCGGCTACACCTTC. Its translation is CASSIAGDRGQVGYTF.

The CDR3 here is CASSISPTGARQYF. CDR3 nucleotides: TGTGCCAGCAGCATATCTCCAACGGGGGCACGGCAGTACTTC. V and J are TRBV6-5 and TRBJ2-7, with D possibly being TRBD1 or TRBD2 (6 bases each). The germline V gene has CDR1 MNHEY and CDR2 SVGAGI. Trimming pared 6 bases from V and 9 bases from J, leaving 21 bases between. The CDR3 loop spans 14 amino acids.

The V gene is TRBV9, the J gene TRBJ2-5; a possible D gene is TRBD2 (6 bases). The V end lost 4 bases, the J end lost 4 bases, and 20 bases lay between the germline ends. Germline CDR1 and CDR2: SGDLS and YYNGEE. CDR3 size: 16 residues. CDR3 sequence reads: CASSFTGTVGTETQYF. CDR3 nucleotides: TGTGCCAGCAGCTTTACCGGGACTGTCGGAACAGAGACCCAGTACTTC.

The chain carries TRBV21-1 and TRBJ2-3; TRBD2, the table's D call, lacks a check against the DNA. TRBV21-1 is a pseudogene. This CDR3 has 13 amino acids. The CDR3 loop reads CASSKFRSDTQYF. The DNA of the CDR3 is TGTGCCAGCAGCAAATTTCGGTCAGATACGCAGTATTTT.

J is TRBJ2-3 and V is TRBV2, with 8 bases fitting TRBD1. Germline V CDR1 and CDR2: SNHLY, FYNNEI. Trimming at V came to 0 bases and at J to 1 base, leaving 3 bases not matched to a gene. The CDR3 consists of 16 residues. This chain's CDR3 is CASSEAPGQGTDTQYF. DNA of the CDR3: TGTGCCAGCAGTGAAGCGCCGGGACAGGGCACAGATACGCAGTATTTT.

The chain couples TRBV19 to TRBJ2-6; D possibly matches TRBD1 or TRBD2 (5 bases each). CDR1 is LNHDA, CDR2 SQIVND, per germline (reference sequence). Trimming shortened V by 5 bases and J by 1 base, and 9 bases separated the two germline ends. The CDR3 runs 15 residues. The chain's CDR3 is CASSPRESGANVLTF. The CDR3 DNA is TGTGCCAGTAGTCCCAGGGAGTCTGGGGCCAACGTCCTGACTTTC. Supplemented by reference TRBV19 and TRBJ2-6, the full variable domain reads DGGITQSPKYLFRKEGQNVTLSCEQNLNHDAMYWYRQDPGQGLRLIYYSQIVNDFQKGDIAEGYSVSREKKESFPLTVTSAQKNPTAFYLCASSPRESGANVLTFGAGSRLTVL.

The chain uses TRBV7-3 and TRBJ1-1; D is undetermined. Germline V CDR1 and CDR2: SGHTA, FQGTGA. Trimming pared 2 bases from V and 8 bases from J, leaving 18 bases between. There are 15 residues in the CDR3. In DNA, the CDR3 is TGTGCCAGCAGCTTAGATGGATCAGCCTTAAAAGAAGCTTTCTTT. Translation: CASSLDGSALKEAFF. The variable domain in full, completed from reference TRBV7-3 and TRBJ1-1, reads GAGVSQTPSNKVTEKGKYVELRCDPISGHTALYWYRQSLGQGPEFLIYFQGTGAADDSGLPNDRFFAVRPEGSVSTLKIQRTERGDSAVYLCASSLDGSALKEAFFGQGTRLTVV.

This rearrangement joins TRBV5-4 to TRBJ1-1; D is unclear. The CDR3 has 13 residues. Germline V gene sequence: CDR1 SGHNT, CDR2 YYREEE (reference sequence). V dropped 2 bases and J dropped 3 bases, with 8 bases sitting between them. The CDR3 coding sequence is TGTGCCAGCAGCTTCCCCTGGGACACTGAAGCTTTCTTT. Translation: CASSFPWDTEAFF.

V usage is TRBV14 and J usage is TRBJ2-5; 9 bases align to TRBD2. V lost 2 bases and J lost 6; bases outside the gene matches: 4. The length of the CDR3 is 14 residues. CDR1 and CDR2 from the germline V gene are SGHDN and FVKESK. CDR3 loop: CASSQPSGVKTQYF. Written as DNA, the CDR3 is TGTGCCAGCAGCCAACCTAGCGGGGTAAAGACCCAGTACTTC.

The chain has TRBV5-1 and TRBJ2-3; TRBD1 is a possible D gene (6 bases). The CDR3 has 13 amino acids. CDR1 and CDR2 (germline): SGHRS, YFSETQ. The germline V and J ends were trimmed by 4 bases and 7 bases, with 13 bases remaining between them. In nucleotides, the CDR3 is TGCGCCAGCAGCATCGGACAGACCTATACGCAGTATTTT. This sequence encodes CASSIGQTYTQYF.

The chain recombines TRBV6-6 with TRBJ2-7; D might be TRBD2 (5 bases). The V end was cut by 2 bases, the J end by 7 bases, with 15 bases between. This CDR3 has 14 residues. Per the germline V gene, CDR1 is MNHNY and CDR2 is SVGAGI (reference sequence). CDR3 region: CASSYPGRPGEQYF. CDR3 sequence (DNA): TGTGCCAGCAGTTACCCGGGCAGACCGGGGGAGCAGTACTTC.

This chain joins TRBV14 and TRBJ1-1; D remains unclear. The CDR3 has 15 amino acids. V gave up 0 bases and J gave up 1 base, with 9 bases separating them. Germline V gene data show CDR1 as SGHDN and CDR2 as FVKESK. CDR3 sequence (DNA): TGTGCCAGCAGCCAAGAAAGAATTGGGAACACTGAAGCTTTCTTT. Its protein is CASSQERIGNTEAFF.